These T cell receptor beta chains were read from a single sample in a study of cytomegalovirus exposure and HLA in healthy donors. Some clones are missing from TCRdb's copy, which holds only in-frame ones; the method was immunoSEQ multiplex PCR. Its table records around 40,000 clones. The sequencing sample was made of PBMCs. The receptors here all came from a man between 40 and 49 years old in good health and CMV-seropositive. The CDR3 runs from the conserved cysteine through the conserved F or W. A D gene is named only where the DNA matches it firmly. Clone size appears in some rows only: once, few, many, or a class for an expanded clone.

j_call d_call clone_size v_call cdr3_aa cdr3_nt
TRBJ2-7 TRBD1 . TRBV5-1 CASSKGQGSYEQYF TGCGCCAGCAGCAAGGGACAGGGCTCCTACGAGCAGTACTTC
TRBJ2-2 TRBD2 . TRBV11-2 CASSRAGGTGELFF TGTGCCAGCAGCAGAGCGGGAGGGACCGGGGAGCTGTTTTTT
TRBJ1-5 . . TRBV4-3 CASSQDPSNQPQHF TGCGCCAGCAGCCAAGATCCGAGCAATCAGCCCCAGCATTTT
TRBJ1-2 TRBD1 . TRBV7-8 CASRSGGTGTGGAGYGYTF TGTGCCAGCAGGAGTGGGGGAACCGGGACAGGGGGCGCGGGGTATGGCTACACCTTC
TRBJ2-5 TRBD1 . TRBV7-3 CASSLKGTVRQETQYF TGTGCCAGCAGCTTGAAAGGGACAGTTCGACAAGAGACCCAGTACTTC
TRBJ2-7 . . TRBV6-5 CASSTTKQGSYEQYF TGTGCCAGCAGTACCACAAAACAGGGCTCCTACGAGCAGTACTTC
TRBJ2-7 . . TRBV14 CASSGVGSRPPRPDYEQYF TGTGCCAGCAGCGGCGTCGGGTCGCGCCCCCCCCGCCCGGACTACGAGCAGTACTTC
TRBJ1-2 . . TRBV30 CAWTLQQGDGYTF TGTGCCTGGACCCTCCAGCAGGGCGATGGCTACACCTTC
TRBJ2-5 . . TRBV11-2 CASSLEAGSKTQYF TGTGCCAGCAGCTTAGAGGCAGGGTCGAAGACCCAGTACTTC
TRBJ1-2 TRBD1 . TRBV5-1 CASSLVTGGALDGYTF TGCGCCAGCAGCTTGGTGACAGGGGGAGCTTTGGATGGCTACACCTTC
TRBJ2-7 TRBD1 . TRBV6-5 CASSYSMQGAAYEQYF TGTGCCAGCAGTTACTCGATGCAGGGGGCGGCCTACGAGCAGTACTTC
TRBJ1-3 . . TRBV4-2 CASNPGRGVAGNTIYF TGTGCCAGCAACCCAGGACGGGGAGTCGCTGGAAACACCATATATTTT
TRBJ2-7 TRBD1 . TRBV18 CASSPPGQGAEQYF TGTGCCAGCTCACCACCGGGACAGGGGGCCGAGCAGTACTTC
TRBJ1-2 TRBD1 . TRBV18 CASSPQRQGLKGYGYTF TGTGCCAGCTCACCACAGAGACAGGGGTTGAAGGGCTATGGCTACACCTTC
TRBJ1-3 TRBD1 . TRBV18 CASSNRGRSSGNTIYF TGTGCCAGCTCAAACAGGGGACGGAGCTCTGGAAACACCATATATTTT
TRBJ2-3 TRBD1 . TRBV10-1 CASSGTGASKDTQYF TGCGCCAGCAGTGGGACAGGGGCTTCGAAAGATACGCAGTATTTT
TRBJ1-1 TRBD1 . TRBV18 CASSRGQGATEAFF TGTGCCAGCTCTCGGGGACAGGGGGCTACTGAAGCTTTCTTT
TRBJ1-1 TRBD1 . TRBV18 CASSPRQGLEAFF TGTGCCAGCTCCCCAAGACAGGGTCTTGAAGCTTTCTTT
TRBJ1-1 . . TRBV9 CASSAGRIGNTEAFF TGTGCCAGCAGCGCAGGGCGGATTGGGAACACTGAAGCTTTCTTT
TRBJ1-2 . . TRBV5-1 CASSEQGSNYGYTF TGCGCCAGCAGCGAACAGGGATCTAACTATGGCTACACCTTC
TRBJ2-7 TRBD1 . TRBV11-2 CASMDPGGTGSYEQYF TGTGCCAGCATGGACCCCGGGGGGACAGGGTCCTACGAGCAGTACTTC
TRBJ2-5 TRBD2 . TRBV7-9 CASSFGTRGTETQYF TGTGCCAGCAGCTTCGGGACTAGAGGTACGGAGACCCAGTACTTC
TRBJ2-7 TRBD1 . TRBV5-1 CASSLGTGTYEQYF TGCGCCAGCAGCTTGGGGACAGGGACCTACGAGCAGTACTTC
TRBJ1-2 . . TRBV30 CAWSTSLGLNYGYTF TGTGCCTGGAGTACCTCGCTGGGACTCAACTATGGCTACACCTTC
TRBJ2-7 TRBD1 . TRBV7-9 CASSLVLDRDEQYF TGTGCCAGCAGCTTAGTGCTGGACAGGGACGAGCAGTACTTC
TRBJ1-6 . medium-sized TRBV10-3 CAISDSGQNNSPLHF TGTGCCATCAGTGATTCTGGACAGAATAATTCACCCCTCCACTTT
TRBJ1-1 . . TRBV5-4 CASSLAKWGGVNTEAFF TGTGCCAGCAGCTTGGCCAAATGGGGGGGCGTGAACACTGAAGCTTTCTTT
TRBJ2-7 . . TRBV7-2 CASSPRLVSYEQYF TGTGCCAGCAGCCCCAGACTAGTCTCGTACGAGCAGTACTTC
TRBJ1-3 . . TRBV13 CASSATSGNTIYF TGTGCCAGCAGCGCTACCTCTGGAAACACCATATATTTT
TRBJ2-2 TRBD1 . TRBV2 CASSVQGTGELFF TGTGCCAGCAGTGTACAGGGGACCGGGGAGCTGTTTTTT
TRBJ2-5 . . TRBV7-3 CASSLSRDTQETQYF TGTGCCAGCAGCTTATCCAGGGACACTCAGGAGACCCAGTACTTC
TRBJ1-5 . . TRBV15 CATSRGGGNQPQHF TGTGCCACCAGCAGAGGGGGGGGCAATCAGCCCCAGCATTTT
TRBJ1-2 TRBD1 . TRBV27 CASSYFGQGYGYTF TGTGCCAGCAGTTATTTCGGACAGGGTTATGGCTACACCTTC
TRBJ1-1 . . TRBV30 CAWSVHIRTQAFF TGTGCCTGGAGTGTACACATCAGAACACAAGCTTTCTTT
TRBJ2-2 . . TRBV28 CASSLNSGVTGELFF TGTGCCAGCAGTTTAAATTCAGGGGTTACCGGGGAGCTGTTTTTT
TRBJ1-5 . . TRBV19 CASSTSLSQPQHF TGTGCCAGTAGTACGTCCCTTAGCCAGCCCCAGCATTTT
TRBJ1-5 TRBD1 . TRBV6-5 CASSFYRDRPNQPQHF TGTGCCAGCAGTTTTTACCGGGACAGGCCTAATCAGCCCCAGCATTTT
TRBJ1-6 TRBD1 . TRBV7-9 CASSRTGVSSPLHF TGTGCCAGCAGCCGGACAGGGGTGAGCTCACCCCTCCACTTT
TRBJ1-1 TRBD1 . TRBV7-9 CASSRGQGGDTEAFF TGTGCCAGCAGCCGCGGACAGGGAGGGGACACTGAAGCTTTCTTT